This T cell receptor (beta chain) was obtained from a study of patients and donors after allogeneic stem cell transplantation (TCRdb year 2020). Library generation was performed with RT-PCR. The instrument was a NextSeq 550. TCRdb trimmed public reads at Q25 via fastp, called clones via MiXCR and kept in-frame beta chains. All rows with the same CDR3 protein become a single entry with the most common DNA and genes. Within this sample are a few hundred distinct CDR3 sequences, with nearly 0.7% of them counted one time only. The top ten hold 20% to 25% of the sample. This clonotype is classified as large (0.1 to 1%). Its antigen is not yet known. There are no base qualities to consult, and no much larger clone falls within one base. The trim is 2 bases for V and 7 bases for J, with a gap of 9 bases between the germline ends. The CDR3, from cysteine to phenylalanine, totals 14 residues. Of all the DNA, just the CDR3 is kept, 42 bases in frame from base 1.

Recombination connected TRBV12-3 or TRBV12-4 to TRBJ1-6; the D gene assignment is ambiguous. Sample: blood, either unsorted or a sorted T cell fraction (not recorded which). This clonotype was obtained from a human donor who was either an allogeneic HSCT recipient or a stem cell or donor lymphocyte infusion donor (not recorded which). It is not recorded whose cells these are; they may come from a transplant donor. The CDR3 amino acid sequence is: CASSLRAKNSPLHF. The DNA reads as follows: TGTGCCAGCAGTTTACGGGCCAAGAATTCACCCCTCCACTTT.